A single sample gave rise to the 2 T cell receptor beta chains below, sequenced in a study of T cell clonotyping in hematopoietic cell transplantation. Assay: immunoSEQ multiplex PCR; the TCRdb copy retains only in-frame clones and omits some. This table has about 4,500 clones, approximately 85% appearing once. This sample comprised peripheral blood mononuclear cells, obtained 180 days after allogeneic stem cell transplant. The receptors come from a male patient aged 60-70 years who had an allogeneic stem cell transplant from an unrelated donor, so T cells may come from the graft donor. Some clones in this sample may be carry-over from other donors' samples.

The V gene is TRBV19, the J gene TRBJ2-1; D possibly corresponds to TRBD1 (6 bases). V lost 1 base and J 8 bases, leaving 15 bases between the germline ends. CDR1 is LNHDA, CDR2 SQIVND, per germline (reference sequence). The CDR3 has 15 amino acids. CDR3 sequence reads: CASSIGDRIADEQFF. The CDR3 coding sequence is TGTGCCAGTAGTATAGGAGACAGGATCGCCGATGAGCAGTTCTTC.

This chain connects TRBV6-5 to TRBJ2-5; tentatively, D is TRBD1 (5 bases). Trimming left V 4 bases short and J 1 base short, with 10 bases between. Germline V CDR1 and CDR2: MNHEY, SVGAGI. The CDR3 covers 14 residues. CDR3 amino acids: CASSSDSIQETQYF. The DNA of the CDR3 is TGTGCCAGCAGTTCCGACAGCATCCAAGAGACCCAGTACTTC.